The 25 T cell receptor beta chains below all came from one sample that was sequenced in a study of blood T cell repertoires in COVID-19. Clones were read by immunoSEQ multiplex PCR, and TCRdb kept only the in-frame ones, dropping some. The data show about 75,000 clones, 75% to 95% seen once. Input material: peripheral blood. All receptors derive from a human donor in a cohort sampled during active COVID-19.

The V call is TRBV10-3, the J call TRBJ1-1; 9 positions match TRBD1. J gave up 5 bases and V 8 bases, and 9 bases lay outside the gene matches. CDR3 size: 14 residues. Looked up from germline, CDR1 is ENHRY and CDR2 is SYGVKD. The CDR3 DNA reads as TGTGCCATCCAGGTGGACAGGGGAATAACTGAAGCTTTCTTT. Translation: CAIQVDRGITEAFF.

This clone was counted between two and nine times. The chain carries TRBV29-1 and TRBJ1-5, with D hard to call. The CDR3 is made up of 12 amino acids. With 4 bases removed from V and 1 base from J, the gap between germline ends came to 5 bases. Germline assignment: CDR1 SQVTM and CDR2 ANQGSEA. This CDR3 is CSVVPSNQPQHF. Here the CDR3 DNA reads TGCAGCGTTGTCCCGAGCAATCAGCCCCAGCATTTT.

J is TRBJ1-6 and V is TRBV6-1, with 10 bases matching TRBD1. Germline values: CDR1 MNHNS, CDR2 SASEGT. This CDR3 region has 19 residues. The V gene end was trimmed by 3 bases and the J gene end by 0 bases; junction bases not matched to a gene: 8. The CDR3 DNA follows: TGTGCCAGCAGTGACCGATGGGACAGGGGCCTCTCCTATAATTCACCCCTCCACTTT. Its protein is CASSDRWDRGLSYNSPLHF.

The chain uses TRBV7-7 and TRBJ2-5, with 12 bases lining up with TRBD2. The CDR3 is made up of 17 amino acids. Trimming cost V 4 bases and J 5 bases; bases outside gene matches: 11. Germline CDR1 and CDR2: SSHAT and FNYEAQ (reference sequence). The CDR3: CASSSGVLAGGLETQYF. CDR3 in DNA: TGTGCCAGCAGCTCAGGGGTCCTAGCGGGGGGGCTGGAGACCCAGTACTTC.

This chain uses TRBV4-3 with TRBJ1-1; TRBD1 might be the D (6 bases). Germline CDR1 reads LGHNA; CDR2 reads YSLEER. The CDR3 is 13 amino acids. Trimming took 4 bases from V and 10 from J, leaving 16 bases between them. The CDR3 spells CASSLGGQGPAFF. As DNA, the CDR3 is TGCGCCAGCAGCCTGGGGGGGCAGGGGCCAGCTTTCTTT.

The rearrangement uses TRBV3-1 (or the pseudogene TRBV3-2) and TRBJ1-2; maybe TRBD1 (6 bases). Germline loops: CDR1 LGHDT, CDR2 YNNKEL (reference sequence). V lost 8 bases to trimming and J lost 7 bases, with 14 bases between them. This CDR3 is built from 12 residues. CDR3 coding DNA: TGTGCCAGCGGGGGGGCCGGGAGTGGCTACACCTTC. Protein: CASGGAGSGYTF.

This chain joins TRBV19 and TRBJ1-2; 8 nucleotides agree with TRBD1. The CDR3 runs 15 residues. The V and J ends lost 3 bases and 4 bases, in that order; junction bases with no gene match: 7. Germline V gene sequence: CDR1 LNHDA, CDR2 SQIVND (reference sequence). CDR3: CASSMTGTGIYGYTF. CDR3 DNA: TGTGCCAGTAGTATGACCGGGACAGGAATCTATGGCTACACCTTC.

This clone came up once. The genes are TRBV2 and TRBJ2-3, with 14 bases that match TRBD2. The ends lost 7 bases at V and 4 bases at J; junction bases unmatched: 7. Per germline, CDR1 SNHLY and CDR2 FYNNEI. The CDR3 totals 16 residues. The CDR3 loop is CASTRLAGGIPDTQYF. For the CDR3, the DNA is TGTGCCAGCACTAGACTAGCGGGGGGGATACCAGATACGCAGTATTTT.

The chain recombines TRBV3-1 (or the pseudogene TRBV3-2) with TRBJ1-4; D unclear. CDR1 is LGHDT, CDR2 YNNKEL, per germline (reference sequence). V was trimmed by 5 bases and J by 13 bases, leaving 14 bases between them. The CDR3 consists of 12 residues. CDR3 in amino acids: CASSSYPPGLFF. The CDR3 DNA reads TGTGCCAGCAGCTCTTATCCCCCGGGACTGTTTTTT.

This chain uses TRBV11-2 with TRBJ1-2; D uncertain. Germline V gives CDR1 SGHAT, CDR2 FQNNGV. This CDR3 has 14 amino acids. The V end lost 1 base, the J end lost 8 bases, and 14 bases lay between the germline ends. The CDR3 DNA sequence: TGTGCCAGCAGCTTAGTGAGAGGGAGAGTCGGCTACACCTTC. It translates to CASSLVRGRVGYTF.

The chain employs TRBV15 and TRBJ1-1; 7 nucleotides match TRBD1. CDR1 and CDR2 (germline): LNHNV, YYDKDF (reference sequence). The CDR3 spans 13 residues. After removal of 4 bases from V and 6 bases from J, the junction contained 5 bases not matched to a gene. CDR3 sequence (DNA): TGTGCCACCAGCACCCCAGGGACAGCTGAAGCTTTCTTT. Amino acids: CATSTPGTAEAFF.

The chain combines TRBV7-9 with TRBJ2-1, with D possibly being TRBD1 (5 bases). The germline gives CDR1 SEHNR, CDR2 FQNEAQ (reference sequence). The CDR3 runs 11 residues. V lost 5 bases to trimming and J lost 15 bases, with 14 bases between them. CDR3 in amino acids: CASSQGQTRFF. The CDR3 DNA reads as TGTGCCAGCAGCCAGGGTCAGACCAGGTTCTTC.

The V and J genes are TRBV9 and TRBJ2-3; TRBD2 aligns across 9 bases. Trimming removed 4 bases from V and 1 base from J; junction bases left unmatched: 7. This CDR3 has 16 residues. Germline V gene lookup returns CDR1 SGDLS and CDR2 YYNGEE. The CDR3 DNA follows: TGTGCCAGCAGCCCGACTAGCGGTTATGGCACAGATACGCAGTATTTT. Translated, it gives CASSPTSGYGTDTQYF.

The rearrangement uses TRBV6-5 and TRBJ2-1, with D perhaps matching TRBD1 (5 bases). The germline V gene has CDR1 MNHEY and CDR2 SVGAGI. CDR3 length: 13 amino acids. Trimming took off 6 bases at V and 5 bases at J, with 11 bases between the two ends. The CDR3 spells CASRLGAHNEQFF. The CDR3 DNA follows: TGTGCCAGCAGATTAGGGGCCCACAATGAGCAGTTCTTC.

With regard to this clone: The junction differs from germline at one of its ends, possibly a read error. V gene TRBV12-3 or TRBV12-4 combines with J gene TRBJ2-7; weak D call: TRBD2 (6 bases). This CDR3 region has 12 residues. The CDR3 protein is CASSSFGGSGAF. CDR3 nucleotides: TGTGCCAGCAGCTCTTTTGGGGGGTCTGGAGCATTC.

The V call is TRBV5-1, the J call TRBJ2-3; D possibly corresponds to TRBD2 (5 bases). The V end was cut by 1 base, the J end by 4 bases, with 10 bases between. CDR3 length: 14 amino acids. In germline, CDR1 is SGHRS, CDR2 YFSETQ. CDR3 residues: CASSLTAGADTQYF. In nucleotides, the CDR3 is TGCGCCAGCAGCTTGACGGCGGGCGCAGATACGCAGTATTTT. Filled out from reference TRBV5-1 and TRBJ2-3, the complete variable domain reads KAGVTQTPRYLIKTRGQQVTLSCSPISGHRSVSWYQQTPGQGLQFLFEYFSETQRNKGNFPGRFSGRQFSNSRSEMNVSTLELGDSALYLCASSLTAGADTQYFGPGTRLTVL.

CDR3 nucleotides: TGTGCCAGTAGCCTCAACACCGCCTACGAGCAGTACTTC. It specifies CASSLNTAYEQYF. The chain has TRBV19 and TRBJ2-7, with no clear D. Germline assignment: CDR1 LNHDA and CDR2 SQIVND (reference sequence). V was trimmed by 6 bases and J by 2 bases, leaving 11 bases between them. CDR3 length: 13 amino acids.

The chain links TRBV7-9 to TRBJ1-6; TRBD1 is a possible D gene (6 bases). The V and J ends lost 4 bases and 7 bases respectively, with 17 bases between them. The CDR3 spans 16 residues. Per the germline V gene, CDR1 is SEHNR and CDR2 is FQNEAQ (reference sequence). CDR3 amino acids: CASSSLDRTLNSPLHF. DNA of the CDR3: TGTGCCAGCAGCTCCCTGGACAGAACGCTCAATTCACCCCTCCACTTT.

V gene TRBV18 combines with J gene TRBJ2-3; 9 nucleotides agree with TRBD2. The CDR3 is made up of 19 amino acids. Germline-derived CDR1 and CDR2 are KGHSH and LQKENI. The junction had 17 bases not matched to a gene; V was cut back by 0 bases and J by 7 bases. CDR3 nucleotide sequence: TGTGCCAGCTCACCACCAGGGCTAGCGGGACACGGAGGGATCCATACGCAGTATTTT. This sequence encodes CASSPPGLAGHGGIHTQYF.

This sequence joins TRBV5-1 and TRBJ2-3; D is unresolved. The length of the CDR3 is 11 residues. Germline V gene lookup returns CDR1 SGHRS and CDR2 YFSETQ. Trimming cost V 4 bases and J 4 bases, with 4 bases left between them. The CDR3 sequence: CASSQADTQYF. The CDR3 DNA reads TGCGCCAGCAGCCAGGCAGATACGCAGTATTTT.

The chain has TRBV19 and TRBJ1-1; D unresolved. Deletions cut 3 bases from V and 5 bases from J, with 25 bases between. CDR1 LNHDA and CDR2 SQIVND come from the germline V gene (reference sequence). The CDR3 sequence is 18 residues long. This CDR3 reads CASSISLGLPRSGTEAFF. CDR3 sequence (DNA): TGTGCCAGTAGTATCTCTCTCGGCCTCCCTCGGAGTGGGACTGAAGCTTTCTTT. Filled out from reference TRBV19 and TRBJ1-1, the complete variable domain reads DGGITQSPKYLFRKEGQNVTLSCEQNLNHDAMYWYRQDPGQGLRLIYYSQIVNDFQKGDIAEGYSVSREKKESFPLTVTSAQKNPTAFYLCASSISLGLPRSGTEAFFGQGTRLTVV.

The V call is TRBV3-1 (or the pseudogene TRBV3-2), the J call TRBJ1-5, with 11 bases that match TRBD1. The junction had 4 bases not matched to a gene; V was cut back by 4 bases and J by 5 bases. The germline V gene has CDR1 LGHDT and CDR2 YNNKEL (reference sequence). CDR3 length: 15 residues. In DNA, the CDR3 is TGTGCCAGCAGCCCACCGGGACAGGGGGATCAGCCCCAGCATTTT. Its protein product is CASSPPGQGDQPQHF.

The table lists this clone with a count of one. The chain has TRBV11-2 and TRBJ2-1; 10 positions agree with TRBD1. From germline, CDR1 is SGHAT and CDR2 FQNNGV. V lost 5 bases, J lost 8 bases, and 12 bases stayed unmatched. CDR3 length: 16 residues. The CDR3 sequence is CASSRPGTGVSDEQFF. The CDR3, as DNA: TGTGCCAGCAGCCGTCCCGGGACAGGGGTTTCAGATGAGCAGTTCTTC.

J is TRBJ1-2 and V is TRBV27; TRBD1 matches at 9 bases. The CDR3 is 19 amino acids. The trim removed 0 bases at V and 4 bases at J, leaving 15 bases unmatched. CDR1 and CDR2 (germline): MNHEY, SMNVEV (reference sequence). For the CDR3, the DNA is TGTGCCAGCAGTTTATCGGTCCCCCGCACAGGGGGCATTAGCTATGGCTACACCTTC. This codes for CASSLSVPRTGGISYGYTF.

The rearrangement joins TRBV5-6 to TRBJ1-1; 12 bases are a match to TRBD1. This CDR3 has 16 residues. Germline CDR1 SGHDT, CDR2 YYEEEE. The DNA for the CDR3 is TGTGCTACAAAAACCGGGACAGGGGGCTTAGGGGCTGAAGCTTTCTTT. It encodes CATKTGTGGLGAEAFF.